This TCR beta chain was sequenced in a study of early T cells in non-severe SARS-CoV-2 infection. Overall study context: From unsorted whole blood, bulk RNA was sequenced, and the chains remained unpaired.

This clonotype has only a few counts. Its antigen is undetermined. Each single cDNA molecule received a unique molecular identifier. TCRdb analysed the 5' RACE reads with MiXCR anew, one entry per CDR3 protein. The sample gives around 50,000 distinct CDR3 sequences, approximately 8.1% of which show up once; 5.8% is in the top ten. V was pared by 8 bases and J by 2 bases, with 11 bases between. CDR1 and CDR2 from the germline V gene are SGHVS and FNYEAQ. The CDR3 totals 13 residues. Study-wide results and caveats: Matching against VDJdb likely underestimated virus-specific expansions, favoring anti-spike CD8.

What was sequenced was whole blood. The receptor was derived from an adult who was a healthcare worker with PCR-confirmed SARS-CoV-2 infection or an uninfected control (not recorded which). The chain joins TRBV7-6 to TRBJ2-3, with TRBD2 as a possible D gene (5 bases). The CDR3, as DNA: TGTGCCAGCGTCGAGGGTAACACAGATACGCAGTATTTT. Its translation: CASVEGNTDTQYF.